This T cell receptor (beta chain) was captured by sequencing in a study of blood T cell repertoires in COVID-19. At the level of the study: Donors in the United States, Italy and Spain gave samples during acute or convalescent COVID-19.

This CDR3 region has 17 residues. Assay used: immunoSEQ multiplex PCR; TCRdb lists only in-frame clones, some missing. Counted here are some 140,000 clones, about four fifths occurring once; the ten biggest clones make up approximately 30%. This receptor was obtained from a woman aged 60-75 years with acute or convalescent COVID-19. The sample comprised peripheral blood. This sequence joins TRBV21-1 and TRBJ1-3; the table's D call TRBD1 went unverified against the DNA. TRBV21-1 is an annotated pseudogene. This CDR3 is CASSTGTGGFSGNTIYF. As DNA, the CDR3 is TGTGCCAGCAGCACTGGGACAGGGGGATTTTCTGGAAACACCATATATTTT.